Below are 28 T cell receptor beta chains sequenced from a single sample in a study of cytomegalovirus exposure and HLA in healthy donors. 60 Vbeta and 13 Jbeta primers were used in PCR. Clones were read by immunoSEQ multiplex PCR, and TCRdb kept only the in-frame ones, dropping some. The table records under 85,000 clones, around 76% of them present only once. The material sequenced was PBMCs. All receptors derive from a middle-aged man in good health and CMV-seronegative.

The V and J genes are TRBV6-5 and TRBJ2-7; a possible D gene is TRBD1 (6 bases). The CDR3 length is 13 residues. Germline lookup yields CDR1 MNHEY and CDR2 SVGAGI. Trimming cost V 4 bases and J 5 bases, with 12 bases left between them. CDR3: CASSSWTVHEQYF. The CDR3 nucleotides are TGTGCCAGCAGTTCATGGACAGTCCACGAGCAGTACTTC.

The V and J genes are TRBV5-1 and TRBJ2-1; 8 bases are a match to TRBD2. Germline V gives CDR1 SGHRS, CDR2 YFSETQ. The CDR3 has 16 residues. The ends lost 6 bases at V and 2 bases at J; junction bases unmatched: 10. The CDR3 reads CASTPDPGGPYNEQFF. The CDR3 DNA sequence: TGCGCCAGCACCCCGGATCCGGGAGGGCCCTACAATGAGCAGTTCTTC. Drawing the rest from reference TRBV5-1 and TRBJ2-1, the complete variable domain is KAGVTQTPRYLIKTRGQQVTLSCSPISGHRSVSWYQQTPGQGLQFLFEYFSETQRNKGNFPGRFSGRQFSNSRSEMNVSTLELGDSALYLCASTPDPGGPYNEQFFGPGTRLTVL.

This clone has just a few counts. The genes are TRBV10-3 and TRBJ1-4; D might be TRBD1 (5 bases). The CDR3 is 14 amino acids. Per germline, CDR1 ENHRY and CDR2 SYGVKD. V was pared by 6 bases and J by 0 bases, with 8 bases between. The CDR3: CAIRDTATNEKLFF. Written as DNA, the CDR3 is TGTGCCATCAGGGACACCGCAACTAATGAAAAACTGTTTTTT.

The J gene is TRBJ2-2, the V gene TRBV7-3; TRBD1 might be the D (6 bases). The germline CDR1 and CDR2 sequences are SGHTA and FQGTGA. V lost 6 bases and J 5 bases, leaving 22 bases between the germline ends. The CDR3 is made up of 17 amino acids. The CDR3 protein is CASRLTGSGVGTGELFF. The CDR3 nucleotides are TGTGCCAGCAGATTGACTGGGTCAGGGGTCGGGACCGGGGAGCTGTTTTTT.

The J gene is TRBJ1-5, the V gene TRBV6-1; maybe TRBD1 (5 bases). V dropped 1 base and J dropped 4 bases, with 11 bases sitting between them. CDR1 and CDR2 (germline): MNHNS, SASEGT. The CDR3 runs to 15 residues. CDR3 DNA: TGTGCCAGCAGTGAAGGGGGGGATGGTAATCAGCCCCAGCATTTT. Translated, it gives CASSEGGDGNQPQHF.

CDR3 in amino acids: CASSPSSQINYGYTF. As DNA, the CDR3 is TGTGCCAGCTCACCATCCTCCCAGATTAACTATGGCTACACCTTC. The rearrangement links TRBV18 to TRBJ1-2; the D is unclear. Trimming took 2 bases from V and 1 from J, leaving 11 bases between them. CDR3 length: 15 amino acids. The germline V gene has CDR1 KGHSH and CDR2 LQKENI.

This chain links TRBV13 with TRBJ2-7; a weak D match, TRBD2 (6 bases). Trimming took off 9 bases at V and 4 bases at J, with 13 bases between the two ends. Germline-derived CDR1 and CDR2 are PRHDT and FYEKMQ (reference sequence). The CDR3 length is 12 residues. The CDR3 DNA reads as TGTGCCAGTACCAAAGGAGGGTACGAGCAGTACTTC. Its protein product is CASTKGGYEQYF.

This chain uses TRBV19 with TRBJ1-2; 7 nucleotides agree with TRBD1. This CDR3 comprises 14 residues. CDR1 is LNHDA, CDR2 SQIVND, per germline (reference sequence). J was trimmed by 4 bases and V by 7 bases; bases with no gene match: 9. The CDR3 loop reads CASTLGTVGYGYTF. The DNA for the CDR3 is TGTGCCAGTACCCTGGGGACAGTCGGCTATGGCTACACCTTC.

This clone was picked up one time. The CDR3: CASTGGLAGGPGLFF. The DNA for the CDR3 is TGTGCCAGCACCGGGGGACTAGCGGGAGGGCCGGGGCTGTTTTTT. The genes are TRBV28 and TRBJ2-2; 16 bases are a match to TRBD2. This CDR3 contains 15 residues. V trimming: 7 bases; J trimming: 13 bases; junction bases outside the gene matches: 9. Germline CDR1 is MDHEN and CDR2 is SYDVKM.

The rearrangement uses TRBV19 and TRBJ1-2, with 10 nucleotides matching TRBD1. The CDR3 has 14 amino acids. The junction had 11 bases not matched to a gene; V was cut back by 10 bases and J by 6 bases. The germline CDR1 and CDR2 sequences are LNHDA and SQIVND (reference sequence). The CDR3 DNA reads TGTGCCACTACTCAGGACAGGGGGAGCGATGGCTACACCTTC. Protein product: CATTQDRGSDGYTF.

A few counts support this clone. The genes are TRBV14 and TRBJ1-6; 7 positions agree with TRBD1. The CDR3 is 14 residues long. V shed 6 bases, J shed 10 bases, and the junction held 9 bases outside the gene matches. Germline assignment: CDR1 SGHDN and CDR2 FVKESK. Written as DNA, the CDR3 is TGTGCCAGCAGTCCGGGACAGAACAGATCACCCCTCCACTTT. Protein sequence: CASSPGQNRSPLHF.

The rearrangement links TRBV6-6 to TRBJ1-2; possibly TRBD1 for D (5 bases). Germline lookup yields CDR1 MNHNY and CDR2 SVGAGI (reference sequence). Trimming took 6 bases from V and 5 from J, leaving 10 bases between them. The CDR3 length is 12 residues. The CDR3: CASSPGGYGYTF. In DNA form, the CDR3 reads TGTGCCAGCAGCCCCGGGGGATATGGCTACACCTTC.

This chain joins TRBV2 and TRBJ2-7; 8 nucleotides match TRBD1. The V segment lost 6 bases and the J segment 3 bases; nucleotides outside the gene matches: 7. CDR3 length equals 14 residues. Germline V gives CDR1 SNHLY, CDR2 FYNNEI. In DNA, the CDR3 is TGTGCCAGCAGCATGGGACAGGATTACTACGAGCAGTACTTC. Protein: CASSMGQDYYEQYF.

V is TRBV5-8 and J is TRBJ2-5; D not resolved. The length of the CDR3 is 15 residues. The germline V and J ends were trimmed by 3 bases and 5 bases, with 17 bases remaining between them. The V gene's germline CDR1 is SGHTS and CDR2 YDEGEE. CDR3 coding DNA: TGTGCCAGCAGCTCAAACTACATCTCGCAGGAGACCCAGTACTTC. The encoded protein is CASSSNYISQETQYF.

This chain connects TRBV28 to TRBJ1-2; D uncertain. Trimming left V 6 bases short and J 8 bases short, with 13 bases between. This CDR3 comprises 12 residues. CDR1 and CDR2 from the germline V gene are MDHEN and SYDVKM. The CDR3 DNA reads TGTGCCAGCAGCCAGGAGGCAAAGGGCTACACCTTC. Its protein product is CASSQEAKGYTF.

The chain recombines TRBV30 with TRBJ1-1, with D perhaps matching TRBD1 (5 bases). The CDR3 sequence is 13 residues long. Germline V lookup: CDR1 GTSNPN, CDR2 SVGIG (reference sequence). Trimming stripped 3 bases from V and 6 bases from J, with 14 bases between. CDR3 protein: CAWRDMRGPEAFF. Written as DNA, the CDR3 is TGTGCCTGGAGGGACATGCGCGGACCTGAAGCTTTCTTT.

The chain is built from TRBV11-3 and TRBJ2-5; TRBD2 agrees at 12 bases. Germline lookup yields CDR1 SGHNT and CDR2 YENEEA. The CDR3 covers 15 residues. The V and J ends lost 5 bases and 5 bases, in that order; junction bases with no gene match: 6. DNA of the CDR3: TGTGCCAGCAGCCAGGGACTAGCGGGTTTGGAGACCCAGTACTTC. Translation gives CASSQGLAGLETQYF.

V usage is TRBV7-9 and J usage is TRBJ1-5, with no clear D. This CDR3 is 13 amino acids long. Trimming took off 5 bases at V and 6 bases at J, with 11 bases between the two ends. Germline V gene lookup returns CDR1 SEHNR and CDR2 FQNEAQ (reference sequence). The CDR3 reads CASSPRNSQPQHF. The CDR3 nucleotides read TGTGCCAGCAGCCCCCGCAACAGTCAGCCCCAGCATTTT.

Worth noting for this clone: Other DNA sequences in the same sample also yield this CDR3. This sequence joins TRBV4-2 and TRBJ2-7; D gene uncertain. Germline V gives CDR1 LGHNA, CDR2 YNFKEQ. V dropped 0 bases and J dropped 1 base, with 7 bases sitting between them. CDR3 length: 14 residues. The CDR3 region is CASSQESTSYEQYF. The CDR3 DNA reads as TGTGCCAGCAGCCAAGAATCGACATCCTACGAGCAGTACTTC.

In this sample, this clone turned up a few times. The chain employs TRBV2 and TRBJ1-1; D may be TRBD1 (6 bases). V lost 2 bases and J lost 1, with 11 bases in between. Per the germline V gene, CDR1 is SNHLY and CDR2 is FYNNEI. This CDR3 spans 15 amino acids. This chain's CDR3 is CASSEWTVSNTEAFF. The CDR3 nucleotides are TGTGCCAGCAGTGAATGGACAGTGTCGAACACTGAAGCTTTCTTT.

The chain carries TRBV10-3 and TRBJ2-7; possible D gene TRBD1, 5 bases. The germline V gene has CDR1 ENHRY and CDR2 SYGVKD. The V end was cut by 6 bases, the J end by 3 bases, with 12 bases between. This CDR3 has 13 residues. The CDR3 bases are TGTGCCATCAGCCGACAGACGGACTACGAGCAGTACTTC. Translating gives CAISRQTDYEQYF.

The chain links TRBV7-3 to TRBJ2-1; the D gene is possibly TRBD1 (6 bases). V was cut by 1 base and J by 2 bases, with 9 bases left in between. CDR1 is SGHTA, CDR2 FQGTGA, per germline. This CDR3 region has 15 residues. CDR3 DNA: TGTGCCAGCAGCTTAAGTAGGACAGCCTACAATGAGCAGTTCTTC. This gives the protein CASSLSRTAYNEQFF.

The chain links TRBV10-3 to TRBJ2-1, with 7 nucleotides matching TRBD1. The CDR3 length is 13 residues. V lost 6 bases and J lost 4; bases outside the gene matches: 3. The germline CDR1 and CDR2 sequences are ENHRY and SYGVKD. In DNA, the CDR3 is TGTGCCATCAGGACGGACAGGTACAATGAGCAGTTCTTC. The encoded protein is CAIRTDRYNEQFF.

The CDR3 nucleotides are TGTGCCACCAGCGGCGGAGACCACCAGCCCCAGCATTTT. The encoded protein is CATSGGDHQPQHF. The chain recombines TRBV6-1 with TRBJ1-5; unclear D gene. V lost 10 bases, J lost 7 bases, and 17 bases lay in between. The CDR3 is 13 residues long. The germline CDR1 and CDR2 sequences are MNHNS and SASEGT.

The V and J genes are TRBV7-9 and TRBJ1-1, with a possible D match to TRBD1 (6 bases). Between the trimmed V and J ends, which lost 1 base and 0 bases, there was a span of 15 bases. This CDR3 spans 17 amino acids. Germline CDR1 reads SEHNR; CDR2 reads FQNEAQ (reference sequence). CDR3 region: CASSLGIGRGMNTEAFF. Written as DNA, the CDR3 is TGTGCCAGCAGCTTAGGTATAGGCAGGGGCATGAACACTGAAGCTTTCTTT. The variable domain in full, with the rest retrieved from reference TRBV7-9 and TRBJ1-1, is DTGVSQNPRHKITKRGQNVTFRCDPISEHNRLYWYRQTLGQGPEFLTYFQNEAQLEKSRLLSDRFSAERPKGSFSTLEIQRTEQGDSAMYLCASSLGIGRGMNTEAFFGQGTRLTVV.

This chain uses TRBV7-6 with TRBJ2-1, with a tentative D call TRBD2 (6 bases). Per germline, CDR1 SGHVS and CDR2 FNYEAQ. This CDR3 comprises 15 residues. V shed 5 bases and J shed 0 bases, with 11 bases lying between them. CDR3 amino acids: CASSPGLLSYNEQFF. CDR3 bases: TGTGCCAGCAGCCCGGGACTGCTCTCCTACAATGAGCAGTTCTTC.

The chain has TRBV29-1 and TRBJ1-1, with D unresolved. CDR1 and CDR2 (germline): SQVTM, ANQGSEA. Trimming took off 4 bases at V and 0 bases at J, with 9 bases between the two ends. The CDR3 has 13 amino acids. The CDR3 bases are TGCAGCGTTGGGTCCCACTTGAACACTGAAGCTTTCTTT. Its translation is CSVGSHLNTEAFF.

This clone was detected only once. The chain joins TRBV7-8 to TRBJ2-1; 12 bases match TRBD2. After removal of 5 bases from V and 6 bases from J, the junction contained 5 bases not matched to a gene. CDR1 and CDR2 (germline): SGHVS, FQNEAQ. The CDR3 contains 15 residues. CDR3 sequence reads: CASSPWTSGTNEQFF. CDR3 coding DNA: TGTGCCAGCAGCCCTTGGACTAGCGGGACCAATGAGCAGTTCTTC.